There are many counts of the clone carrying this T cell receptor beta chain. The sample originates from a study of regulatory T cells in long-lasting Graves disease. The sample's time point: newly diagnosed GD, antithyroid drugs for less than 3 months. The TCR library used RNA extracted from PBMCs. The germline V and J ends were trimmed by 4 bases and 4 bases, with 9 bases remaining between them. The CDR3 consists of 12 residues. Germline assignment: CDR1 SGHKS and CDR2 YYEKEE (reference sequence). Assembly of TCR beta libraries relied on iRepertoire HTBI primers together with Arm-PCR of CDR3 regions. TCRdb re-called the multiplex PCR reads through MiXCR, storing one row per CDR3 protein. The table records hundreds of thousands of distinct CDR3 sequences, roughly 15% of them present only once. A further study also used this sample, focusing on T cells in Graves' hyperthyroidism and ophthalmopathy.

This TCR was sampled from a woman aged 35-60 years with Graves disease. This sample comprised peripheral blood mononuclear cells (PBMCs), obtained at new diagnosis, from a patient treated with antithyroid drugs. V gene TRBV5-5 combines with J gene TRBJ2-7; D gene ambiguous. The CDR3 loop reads CASSPWVYEQYF. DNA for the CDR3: TGTGCCAGCAGCCCTTGGGTATACGAGCAGTACTTC.